This T cell receptor beta chain comes out of a study of yellow fever vaccine responses in identical twins listed by TCRdb under 2018. Background on the whole study: In identical twins, the study followed T cell clones that responded to the vaccine with precision.

The cysteine opens and the phenylalanine closes a CDR3 of 16 amino acids. Kept here is only the CDR3 DNA, which spans 48 bases and is read in frame from base 1. CDR1 and CDR2, looked up from the germline V gene, are KGHSH and LQKENI. V lost 0 bases and J lost 6 bases, and the count of bases not matched to a germline gene is 6. Receptor amplification or capture employed RT-PCR. The listed sequencing device is Illumina HiSeq 2500. The public sequencing data were trimmed at Q25 with fastp and processed into clonotypes with MiXCR by TCRdb, which kept only in-frame beta chains. Rows are unified per CDR3 protein, each entry keeping the most common DNA and genes. This sample gives about 23,000 distinct CDR3 sequences in total; under 80% of them show up just once. Roughly 5% of the sample is taken by the ten largest. In regard to this clonotype: The antigen it binds to is not known. The input lacks base qualities; no much larger clone sits a single base away.

Summary of the overall study and its limitations: According to the authors, in identical twins the way T cells responded to vaccination appeared partly convergent and partly personalized.

The sequence joins TRBV18 to TRBJ2-1; 9 central nucleotides agree with TRBD2. The sequenced sample was T cells from blood (PBMCs), unsorted or a sorted subset (not recorded which), obtained before or after yellow fever vaccination (not recorded which). This receptor was taken from a woman younger than 30 who received the yellow fever vaccine. Donor details come from another sample of the same person, matched by shared clones. This receptor carries the CDR3 CASSPPGTSRSNEQFF. The DNA is as follows: TGTGCCAGCTCACCACCGGGGACTAGCAGGTCCAATGAGCAGTTCTTC.